Sequencing of this T cell receptor beta chain was carried out in a study of monozygotic twins with inflammatory bowel disease. The template-switching step introduced UMIs that carried a 6-nucleotide sample barcode. TCRdb reprocessed the 5' RACE reads; each CDR3 protein has one entry and no DNA is given. In all, the sample yields 330,000 or so distinct CDR3 sequences. There are 14 residues in the CDR3. The sequence came from a human donor with ulcerative colitis or Crohn's disease, or a healthy co-twin of an affected twin (not recorded which). The specimen was blood. This chain joins TRBV12-3 or TRBV12-4 and TRBJ2-1; checking the TCRdb D call of TRBD1 is not possible without DNA. CDR3 in amino acids: CASADIISYNEQFF.